This T cell receptor (beta chain) was documented in a study of response to subunit inactivated influenza vaccine. Trimming left V 7 bases short and J 6 bases short, with 21 bases between. The CDR3 consists of 15 residues. In germline, CDR1 is DFQATT, CDR2 SNEGSKA (reference sequence). Overall study findings and caveats: Few new T cells, the authors suggested, are recruited by each seasonal influenza vaccination.

In its sample, this clonotype was seen many times. The antigen is not known. TCRdb itself ran the RT-PCR reads through MiXCR, one entry per CDR3 protein. The sample lists about 300,000 distinct CDR3 sequences, less than 25% occurring once. The source was PBMCs from blood, collected 21 months after vaccination. The sequence came from a man aged 50-75 years who received an inactivated influenza vaccine. The chain is built from TRBV20-1 and TRBJ1-4; D ambiguous. CDR3 sequence: CSVTPDSSGHEKLFF. In nucleotides, the CDR3 is TGCAGTGTTACCCCCGACTCCTCCGGGCATGAAAAACTGTTTTTT.